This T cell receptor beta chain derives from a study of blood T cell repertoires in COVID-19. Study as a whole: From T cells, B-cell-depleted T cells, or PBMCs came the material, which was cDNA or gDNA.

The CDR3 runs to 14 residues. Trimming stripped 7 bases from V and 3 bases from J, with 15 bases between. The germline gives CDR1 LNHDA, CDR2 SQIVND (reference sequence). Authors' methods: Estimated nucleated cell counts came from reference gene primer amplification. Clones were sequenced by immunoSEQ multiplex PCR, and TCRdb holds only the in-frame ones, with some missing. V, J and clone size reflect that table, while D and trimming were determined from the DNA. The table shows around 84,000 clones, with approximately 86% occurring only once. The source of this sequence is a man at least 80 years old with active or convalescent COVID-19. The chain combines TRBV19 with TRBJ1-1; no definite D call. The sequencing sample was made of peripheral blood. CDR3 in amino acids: CASKERVTDTEAFF. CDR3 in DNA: TGTGCCAGTAAGGAGCGTGTAACGGACACTGAAGCTTTCTTT. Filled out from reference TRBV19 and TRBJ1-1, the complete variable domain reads DGGITQSPKYLFRKEGQNVTLSCEQNLNHDAMYWYRQDPGQGLRLIYYSQIVNDFQKGDIAEGYSVSREKKESFPLTVTSAQKNPTAFYLCASKERVTDTEAFFGQGTRLTVV.